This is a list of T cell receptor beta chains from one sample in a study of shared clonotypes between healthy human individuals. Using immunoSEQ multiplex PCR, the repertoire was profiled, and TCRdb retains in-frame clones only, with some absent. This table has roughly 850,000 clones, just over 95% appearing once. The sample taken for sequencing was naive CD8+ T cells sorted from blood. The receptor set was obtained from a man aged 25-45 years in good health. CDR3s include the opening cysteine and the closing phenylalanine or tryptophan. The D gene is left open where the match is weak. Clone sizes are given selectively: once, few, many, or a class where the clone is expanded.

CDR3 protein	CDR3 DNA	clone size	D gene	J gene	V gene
CASSPDKVEAFF	TGTGCCAGTTCACCCGACAAGGTAGAAGCTTTCTTT	-	-	TRBJ1-1	TRBV19
CASSWGQGRGNKDGYTF	TGTGCCAGCAGCTGGGGACAGGGGAGGGGAAATAAAGATGGCTACACCTTC	-	TRBD1	TRBJ1-2	TRBV11-2
CASSLNILTEAFF	TGTGCCAGCAGCTTGAACATCCTCACTGAAGCTTTCTTT	-	-	TRBJ1-1	TRBV5-6
CASSSRGGRTTTEAFF	TGCGCCAGCAGCAGCCGGGGAGGGAGGACGACCACTGAAGCTTTCTTT	-	-	TRBJ1-1	TRBV10-2
CASNKLVITDTQYF	TGTGCCAGCAACAAACTAGTAATCACAGATACGCAGTATTTT	-	-	TRBJ2-3	TRBV11-3
CASSYGAGSQETQYF	TGTGCCAGCAGTTACGGGGCAGGGTCCCAAGAGACCCAGTACTTC	-	-	TRBJ2-5	TRBV6-5
CASSLLGQEPYEQYF	TGCGCCAGCAGCCTACTTGGACAGGAGCCCTACGAGCAGTACTTC	-	TRBD1	TRBJ2-7	TRBV4-1
CARDGLAGPHNEQFF	TGTGCCAGGGATGGACTAGCGGGCCCCCACAATGAGCAGTTCTTC	-	TRBD2	TRBJ2-1	TRBV6-9
CASSFRSDYNEQFF	TGTGCCAGCAGCTTCCGGTCAGATTACAATGAGCAGTTCTTC	once	-	TRBJ2-1	TRBV7-2
CASSPRLQLDYEQYF	TGTGCCAGCAGTCCCCGTTTACAGTTAGACTACGAGCAGTACTTC	-	-	TRBJ2-7	TRBV27